One sample yielded the 30 T cell receptor beta chains listed below, sequenced in a study of T cells in Graves' hyperthyroidism and ophthalmopathy. Amplified regions were TCR beta CDR3 sequences from RNA transcripts. The HTBI primer set drove a first-round RT-PCR of the TCR CDR3. TCRdb passed the multiplex PCR reads through MiXCR, listing each CDR3 protein once. The sample has 390,000 or so distinct CDR3 sequences, approximately 15% seen once. The sample comprised blood. These receptors were collected from a man aged 18-30 years with Graves' ophthalmopathy.

With respect to this clonotype: At one of its ends the junction is not consistent with the germline gene, which may arise from a read error. The J gene is TRBJ1-2, the V gene TRBV7-9, with D maybe TRBD1 (5 bases). CDR1 and CDR2 (germline): SEHNR, FQNEAQ (reference sequence). The CDR3 runs 15 residues. The CDR3, as DNA: TGCGCCAGCAGCTTTGGGGCACCAGCTAACTATGGCTACACCTTC. Protein sequence: CASSFGAPANYGYTF.

The chain links TRBV5-6 to TRBJ1-5; 7 bases match TRBD1. Germline V lookup: CDR1 SGHDT, CDR2 YYEEEE. The CDR3 loop spans 16 amino acids. V shed 4 bases, J shed 4 bases, and the junction held 11 bases outside the gene matches. CDR3 amino acids: CASSRDQGEVNQPQHF. CDR3 nucleotides: TGTGCCAGCAGCCGTGACCAGGGGGAAGTTAATCAGCCCCAGCATTTT.

To note about this clonotype: A much larger clone is a single base away; this may be a read error. The V and J genes are TRBV6-1 and TRBJ2-7; 10 bases are shared with TRBD2. This CDR3 contains 19 residues. CDR1 and CDR2 from the germline V gene are MNHNS and SASEGT. The CDR3 loop reads CASNERDPWIASGSYEQYF. DNA for the CDR3: TGTGCCAGCAATGAAAGGGACCCTTGGATAGCTAGCGGGAGCTACGAGCAGTACTTC.

This clonotype was seen repeatedly, ten times or more. The chain employs TRBV7-8 and TRBJ2-7; 13 bases fit TRBD2. Germline V gene lookup returns CDR1 SGHVS and CDR2 FQNEAQ. The CDR3 is 16 residues long. J lost 4 bases, V lost 5 bases, and 8 bases had no gene match. CDR3 sequence (DNA): TGTGCCAGCAGCCTACCGGGACTAGCGGGAACGTACGAGCAGTACTTC. Translation gives CASSLPGLAGTYEQYF. Using reference TRBV7-8 and TRBJ2-7 for the parts outside the CDR3, the full variable domain is GAGVSQSPRYKVAKRGQDVALRCDPISGHVSLFWYQQALGQGPEFLTYFQNEAQLDKSGLPSDRFFAERPEGSVSTLKIQRTQQEDSAVYLCASSLPGLAGTYEQYFGPGTRLTVT.

This clonotype was counted between two and nine times. This rearrangement joins TRBV9 to TRBJ2-3, with TRBD2 identical over 7 bases. V was clipped by 4 bases and J by 0 bases; unmatched bases: 11. The CDR3 contains 17 residues. Germline V gene lookup returns CDR1 SGDLS and CDR2 YYNGEE. The CDR3 DNA reads TGTGCCAGCAGCCGGGGGGAGGGCGGGAGTAGCACAGATACGCAGTATTTT. This sequence encodes CASSRGEGGSSTDTQYF. Variable domain in full (rest from reference TRBV9 and TRBJ2-3): DSGVTQTPKHLITATGQRVTLRCSPRSGDLSVYWYQQSLDQGLQFLIQYYNGEERAKGNILERFSAQQFPDLHSELNLSSLELGDSALYFCASSRGEGGSSTDTQYFGPGTRLTVL.

This rearrangement joins TRBV15 to TRBJ1-4; possible D gene TRBD1, 6 bases. Germline V CDR1 and CDR2: LNHNV, YYDKDF (reference sequence). The CDR3 has 15 residues. V shed 1 base and J shed 4 bases, with 10 bases lying between them. The CDR3 sequence is CATSRGAGVNEKLFF. The CDR3 nucleotides read TGTGCCACCAGCAGAGGGGCAGGGGTTAATGAAAAACTGTTTTTT.

A note on this clonotype: A read error is possible here, since a much larger clone lies one base away. The genes are TRBV2 and TRBJ1-1, with TRBD1 as a possible D gene (5 bases). The CDR3 covers 11 residues. Trimming removed 10 bases from V and 3 bases from J, with 9 bases in between. Per the germline V gene, CDR1 is SNHLY and CDR2 is FYNNEI. CDR3 nucleotides: TGTGCCATTGGGGGGGACACTGAAGCTTTCTTT. This gives the protein CAIGGDTEAFF.

Many counts were recorded for this clonotype. The V and J genes are TRBV5-1 and TRBJ1-4, with a tentative D call TRBD1 (6 bases). Germline loops: CDR1 SGHRS, CDR2 YFSETQ. This CDR3 has 17 residues. V was shortened by 0 bases and J by 0 bases, with 12 bases between the two germline ends. CDR3 sequence: CASSLATGLATNEKLFF. The CDR3 DNA sequence: TGCGCCAGCAGCTTGGCCACAGGGTTGGCAACTAATGAAAAACTGTTTTTT.

This chain uses TRBV6-1 with TRBJ2-5; 10 nucleotides line up with TRBD1. The J segment lost 3 bases and the V segment lost 4 bases, leaving 5 bases of the junction unmatched. CDR1 is MNHNS, CDR2 SASEGT, per germline. The CDR3 contains 15 residues. CDR3 loop: CASSVAGTGEETQYF. CDR3 sequence (DNA): TGTGCCAGCAGTGTAGCCGGGACAGGGGAAGAGACCCAGTACTTC.

This clonotype was recorded at least ten times. The V and J genes are TRBV30 and TRBJ2-3; no clear D. From germline, CDR1 is GTSNPN and CDR2 SVGIG (reference sequence). This CDR3 contains 11 residues. Trimming took off 3 bases at V and 6 bases at J, with 7 bases between the two ends. CDR3 region: CAWRVGDTQYF. The CDR3, as DNA: TGTGCCTGGAGAGTGGGCGATACGCAGTATTTT.

The table lists this clonotype with a count of one. This may arise from a read error, as a much more abundant clone is one base away. The V gene is TRBV9, the J gene TRBJ2-7, with no clear D. The CDR3 has 15 amino acids. CDR1 is SGDLS and CDR2 is YYNGEE in the germline V gene. The CDR3 loop reads CASRVAGWANYEQYF. The CDR3 nucleotides are TGTGCCAGCAGGGTAGCTGGTTGGGCCAACTACGAGCAGTACTTC.

The sample holds a few counts of this clonotype. At one boundary the junction diverges from the germline segment, which might be a read error. The V and J genes are TRBV10-3 and TRBJ2-7; D ambiguous. Germline loops: CDR1 ENHRY, CDR2 SYGVKD. CDR3 length: 12 amino acids. The CDR3 region is CAISGSTYEQHF. The CDR3 DNA reads as TGTGCCATCAGCGGCTCTACCTACGAGCAGCACTTC.

This clonotype was seen at least ten times. This chain uses TRBV20-1 with TRBJ1-4; 7 bases are a match to TRBD1. The CDR3 runs to 13 residues. Germline-derived CDR1 and CDR2 are DFQATT and SNEGSKA (reference sequence). V dropped 7 bases and J dropped 0; count of bases not matched to a gene: 2. CDR3 amino acids: CSVTGATNEKLFF. CDR3 DNA: TGCAGTGTCACAGGGGCAACTAATGAAAAACTGTTTTTT.

The gene calls are TRBV14 and TRBJ2-1; D tentatively fits TRBD1 or TRBD2 (7 bases each). The germline V gene has CDR1 SGHDN and CDR2 FVKESK. The CDR3 length is 15 residues. Trimming stripped 8 bases from V and 0 bases from J, with 14 bases between. In DNA, the CDR3 is TGTGCCAGCCCCTCAGGGGGGGACTCCTACAATGAGCAGTTCTTC. Protein product: CASPSGGDSYNEQFF.

This clonotype appeared a few times. The chain combines TRBV5-8 with TRBJ1-1; TRBD1 matches 7 bases. J gave up 3 bases and V 4 bases, and 15 bases lay outside the gene matches. The CDR3 consists of 17 residues. The V gene's germline CDR1 is SGHTS and CDR2 YDEGEE. This CDR3 reads CASSLRGQGVRDTEAFF. CDR3 nucleotide sequence: TGTGCCAGCAGCCTAAGGGGCCAGGGGGTTAGGGACACTGAAGCTTTCTTT.

This clonotype showed up many times. The chain uses TRBV7-9 and TRBJ2-3, with 10 bases aligning to TRBD2. CDR1 is SEHNR, CDR2 FQNEAQ, per germline (reference sequence). The V and J ends lost 6 bases and 5 bases, in that order; junction bases with no gene match: 2. CDR3 length: 13 residues. The CDR3 reads CASSASGGDTQYF. Written as DNA, the CDR3 is TGTGCCAGCAGTGCTAGCGGGGGAGATACGCAGTATTTT.

This clonotype was found many times. This sequence joins TRBV7-8 and TRBJ2-7; D is possibly TRBD2 (6 bases). V lost 5 bases, J lost 2 bases, and 19 bases lay in between. The CDR3 covers 16 residues. Germline V lookup: CDR1 SGHVS, CDR2 FQNEAQ. As DNA, the CDR3 is TGTGCCAGCAGCGCGGCAGACATACTAGCCACCTACGAGCAGTACTTC. It translates to CASSAADILATYEQYF. Combining the CDR3 with reference TRBV7-8 and TRBJ2-7 gives the whole variable domain GAGVSQSPRYKVAKRGQDVALRCDPISGHVSLFWYQQALGQGPEFLTYFQNEAQLDKSGLPSDRFFAERPEGSVSTLKIQRTQQEDSAVYLCASSAADILATYEQYFGPGTRLTVT.

This clonotype came up a few times. The V gene is TRBV4-1, the J gene TRBJ2-1, with TRBD2 matching 16 bases. This CDR3 is built from 19 residues. Per the germline V gene, CDR1 is MGHRA and CDR2 is YSYEKL. V lost 3 bases and J lost 9; bases outside the gene matches: 14. In nucleotides, the CDR3 is TGCGCCAGCAGCCACTTGGGACTAGCGGGAGGGCCCTCGAGCGGTGAGCAGTTCTTC. The encoded protein is CASSHLGLAGGPSSGEQFF.

Ten or more counts support this clonotype. V usage is TRBV13 and J usage is TRBJ2-1, with 7 bases that match TRBD1. Germline loops: CDR1 PRHDT, CDR2 FYEKMQ (reference sequence). CDR3 size: 17 residues. The ends lost 5 bases at V and 2 bases at J; junction bases unmatched: 12. The CDR3 nucleotides read TGTGCCAGCAGCGGGACAGTGGCCTACGGGGCCTACAATGAGCAGTTCTTC. Its protein is CASSGTVAYGAYNEQFF.

The V and J genes are TRBV7-9 and TRBJ2-3, with 7 bases aligning to TRBD1. Trimming cost V 4 bases and J 3 bases; bases outside gene matches: 10. The CDR3 loop spans 16 amino acids. Looked up from germline, CDR1 is SEHNR and CDR2 is FQNEAQ (reference sequence). For the CDR3, the DNA is TGTGCCAGCAGCTCTCCGGGACAGACAATAACAGATACGCAGTATTTT. Its protein is CASSSPGQTITDTQYF.

This clonotype occurred many times. V usage is TRBV27 and J usage is TRBJ2-7; a possible D gene is TRBD2 (6 bases). CDR3 length: 19 amino acids. Trimming took off 5 bases at V and 6 bases at J, with 32 bases between the two ends. Germline CDR1 MNHEY, CDR2 SMNVEV (reference sequence). This CDR3 is CASSLRDFSFRELRGEQYF. The CDR3 DNA reads TGTGCCAGCAGTCTCCGGGACTTTTCGTTTCGGGAGCTGAGAGGCGAGCAGTACTTC.

This clonotype has at least ten counts. The chain links TRBV7-3 to TRBJ2-7; 10 bases line up with TRBD2. V lost 5 bases to trimming and J lost 6 bases; unmatched junction nucleotides: 7. There are 14 residues in the CDR3. Germline loops: CDR1 SGHTA, CDR2 FQGTGA. CDR3 sequence (DNA): TGTGCCAGCAGCAAAACTAGCGGGATCGGCGAGCAGTACTTC. Translation gives CASSKTSGIGEQYF.

This clonotype has just a few counts. The rearrangement uses TRBV6-1 and TRBJ2-5; 9 nucleotides match TRBD2. In germline, CDR1 is MNHNS, CDR2 SASEGT. J lost 5 bases, V lost 2 bases, and 6 bases had no gene match. The CDR3 is made up of 15 amino acids. The CDR3 loop reads CASSENAGGLETQYF. DNA for the CDR3: TGTGCCAGCAGTGAAAACGCGGGAGGGTTGGAGACCCAGTACTTC.

Only a few counts were recorded for this clonotype. The chain joins TRBV19 to TRBJ2-1; 8 nucleotides match TRBD1. This CDR3 region has 14 residues. CDR1 is LNHDA and CDR2 is SQIVND in the germline V gene (reference sequence). The V segment lost 6 bases and the J segment 6 bases; nucleotides outside the gene matches: 7. This CDR3 reads CASSFRGRLNEQFF. Here the CDR3 DNA reads TGTGCCAGTAGCTTCAGGGGGCGTCTCAATGAGCAGTTCTTC. The full variable domain, in which reference TRBV19 and TRBJ2-1 provide the parts outside the CDR3, is DGGITQSPKYLFRKEGQNVTLSCEQNLNHDAMYWYRQDPGQGLRLIYYSQIVNDFQKGDIAEGYSVSREKKESFPLTVTSAQKNPTAFYLCASSFRGRLNEQFFGPGTRLTVL.

This rearrangement joins TRBV19 to TRBJ2-1; the D is unclear. The germline V gene encodes CDR1 LNHDA and CDR2 SQIVND (reference sequence). The CDR3 contains 13 residues. V lost 7 bases to trimming and J lost 6 bases, with 13 bases between them. For the CDR3, the DNA is TGTGCCAGTACCACCCGGGCCCGCAATGAGCAGTTCTTC. Its translation: CASTTRARNEQFF.

The V gene is TRBV12-3 or TRBV12-4, the J gene TRBJ2-1; tentatively, D is TRBD1 (6 bases). Trimming removed 4 bases at V and 0 bases at J, with 13 bases between. The CDR3 runs 16 residues. This chain's CDR3 is CASSSPGQSSYNEQFF. The CDR3 nucleotides are TGTGCCAGCAGTTCCCCGGGACAAAGCTCCTACAATGAGCAGTTCTTC.

The chain has TRBV7-8 and TRBJ2-4; D remains unclear. CDR3 size: 15 residues. Germline CDR1 SGHVS, CDR2 FQNEAQ. V lost 0 bases, J lost 0 bases, and 6 bases lay in between. For the CDR3, the DNA is TGTGCCAGCAGCTTAGCCGCGGAAGCCAAAAACATTCAGTACTTC. Protein: CASSLAAEAKNIQYF.

This clonotype was detected ten times or more. The chain combines TRBV30 with TRBJ1-1, with D hard to call. There are 13 residues in the CDR3. Germline CDR1 reads GTSNPN; CDR2 reads SVGIG (reference sequence). Trimming took off 0 bases at V and 4 bases at J, with 9 bases between the two ends. CDR3 amino acids: CAWSVRDGTEAFF. The CDR3 DNA is TGTGCCTGGAGTGTAAGGGATGGCACTGAAGCTTTCTTT.

The sample holds a few counts of this clonotype. This chain links TRBV5-1 with TRBJ2-7, with TRBD1 as a possible D gene (5 bases). Trimming left V 0 bases short and J 5 bases short, with 12 bases between. Germline CDR1 and CDR2: SGHRS and YFSETQ. This CDR3 region has 14 residues. This CDR3 reads CASSLVGAPNEQYF. The CDR3 DNA reads as TGCGCCAGCAGCTTGGTAGGGGCTCCCAACGAGCAGTACTTC.

This clonotype came up many times. For the CDR3, the DNA is TGTGCTAGTGGTTTGGCAGGGGGACCGTTTGCGTATGGCTACACCTTC. Translating it yields CASGLAGGPFAYGYTF. The chain uses TRBV12-5 and TRBJ1-2, with TRBD1 matching over 7 bases. CDR3 size: 16 residues. V lost 1 base, J lost 5 bases, and 10 bases stayed unmatched. Germline-derived CDR1 and CDR2 are LGHNT and FRNRAP. Filled out from reference TRBV12-5 and TRBJ1-2, the complete variable domain reads DARVTQTPRHKVTEMGQEVTMRCQPILGHNTVFWYRQTMMQGLELLAYFRNRAPLDDSGMPKDRFSAEMPDATLATLKIQPSEPRDSAVYFCASGLAGGPFAYGYTFGSGTRLTVV.